This T cell receptor beta chain was captured by sequencing in a study of OX40 agonist ivuxolimab in advanced cancers. Looking at the study overall: As their treatment, patients were administered ivuxolimab, an agonistic anti-OX40 (CD134) antibody.

The assay was immunoSEQ multiplex PCR, and TCRdb's table has in-frame clones only and misses some. The table has some 74,000 clones, around 90% seen once. Study-level findings and limits: The 0.1-3.0 mg/kg partial responders had among the lowest clonal expansion. Dose levels from 0.1 to 3.0 mg/kg saw CD4+ and CD8+ blood T cells expand clonally by week 6.

To note about this clone: Its antigen is undetermined.

V dropped 3 bases and J dropped 3 bases, with 14 bases sitting between them. The CDR3 runs 15 residues. CDR1 SGHRS and CDR2 YFSETQ come from the germline V gene. This material consisted of CD4+ or CD8+ T cells sorted from blood, taken in a trial of the OX40 agonist ivuxolimab. The clonotype was recovered from an adult with an advanced solid tumor such as melanoma, head and neck, liver or kidney cancer. This sequence joins TRBV5-1 and TRBJ2-3, with D possibly TRBD2 on 6 matching bases. CDR3 sequence (DNA): TGCGCCAGCAGCTGGAGGGACGGTGGGACAGATACGCAGTATTTT. Protein sequence: CASSWRDGGTDTQYF.